This TCR beta chain stems from a study of blood T cell repertoires in COVID-19. For the study at large: Nucleic acid was either cDNA or gDNA, and it came from T cells, B-cell-depleted T cells, or PBMCs.

This table comes from immunoSEQ multiplex PCR, and its TCRdb copy is limited to in-frame clones, with some not included. Of roughly 190,000 clones listed, around 87% are singletons. This clone is a singleton in its sample. Germline CDR1 MNHNY, CDR2 SVGAGI (reference sequence). The J segment lost 8 bases and the V segment lost 2 bases, leaving 8 bases of the junction unmatched. The CDR3 is 15 amino acids. The chain uses TRBV6-6 and TRBJ1-2; the match to TRBD1 covers 10 bases. Material for sequencing was peripheral blood. This TCR came from a man younger than 35 with active or convalescent COVID-19. In DNA form, the CDR3 reads TGTGCCAGCAGTTACGGAGGACAGGGGGTTGAAGGCTACACCTTC. Translation: CASSYGGQGVEGYTF.